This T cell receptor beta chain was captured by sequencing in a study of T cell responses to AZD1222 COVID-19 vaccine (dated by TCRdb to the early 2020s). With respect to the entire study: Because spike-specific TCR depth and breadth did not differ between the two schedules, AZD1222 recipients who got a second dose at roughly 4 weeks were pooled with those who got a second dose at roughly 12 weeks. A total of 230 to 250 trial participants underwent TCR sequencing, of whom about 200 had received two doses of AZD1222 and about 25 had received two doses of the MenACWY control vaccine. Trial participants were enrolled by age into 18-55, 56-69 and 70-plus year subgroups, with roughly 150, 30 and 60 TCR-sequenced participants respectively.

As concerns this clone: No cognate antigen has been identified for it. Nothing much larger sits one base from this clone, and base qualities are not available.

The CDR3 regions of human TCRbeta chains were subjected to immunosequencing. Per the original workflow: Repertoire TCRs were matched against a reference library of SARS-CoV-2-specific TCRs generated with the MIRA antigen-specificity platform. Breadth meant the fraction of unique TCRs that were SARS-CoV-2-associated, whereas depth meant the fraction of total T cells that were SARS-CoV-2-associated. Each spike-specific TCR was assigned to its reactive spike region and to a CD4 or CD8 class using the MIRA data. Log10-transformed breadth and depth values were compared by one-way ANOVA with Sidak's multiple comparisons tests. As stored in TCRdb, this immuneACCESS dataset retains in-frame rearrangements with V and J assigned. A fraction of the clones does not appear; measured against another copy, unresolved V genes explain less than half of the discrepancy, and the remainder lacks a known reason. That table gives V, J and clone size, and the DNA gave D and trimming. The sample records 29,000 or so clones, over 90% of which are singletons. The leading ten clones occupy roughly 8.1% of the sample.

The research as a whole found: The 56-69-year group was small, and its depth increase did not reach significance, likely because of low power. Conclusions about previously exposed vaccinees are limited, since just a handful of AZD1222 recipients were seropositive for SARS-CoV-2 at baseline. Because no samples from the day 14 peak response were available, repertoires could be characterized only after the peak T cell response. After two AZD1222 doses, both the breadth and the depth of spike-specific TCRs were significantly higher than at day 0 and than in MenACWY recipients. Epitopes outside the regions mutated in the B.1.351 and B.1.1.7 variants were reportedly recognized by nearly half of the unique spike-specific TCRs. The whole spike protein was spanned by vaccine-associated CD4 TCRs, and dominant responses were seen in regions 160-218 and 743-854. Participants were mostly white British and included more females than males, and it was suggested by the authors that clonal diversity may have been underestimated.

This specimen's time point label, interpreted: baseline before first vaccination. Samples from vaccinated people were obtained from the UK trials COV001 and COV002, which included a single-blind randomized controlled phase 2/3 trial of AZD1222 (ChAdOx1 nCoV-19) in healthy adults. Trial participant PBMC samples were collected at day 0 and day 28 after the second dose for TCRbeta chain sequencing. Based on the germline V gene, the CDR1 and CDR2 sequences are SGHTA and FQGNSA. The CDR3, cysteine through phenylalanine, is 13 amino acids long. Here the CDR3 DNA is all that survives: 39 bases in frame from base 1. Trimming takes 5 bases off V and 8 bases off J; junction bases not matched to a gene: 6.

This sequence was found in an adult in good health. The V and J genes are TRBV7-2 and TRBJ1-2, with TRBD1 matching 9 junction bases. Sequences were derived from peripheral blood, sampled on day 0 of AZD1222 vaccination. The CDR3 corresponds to CASSRGTGRGYTF. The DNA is TGTGCCAGCAGCCGAGGGACAGGGAGAGGCTACACCTTC.